Shown below are 15 T cell receptor beta chains from a single sample sequenced in a study of blood T cell repertoires in COVID-19. Method: immunoSEQ multiplex PCR; TCRdb's copy keeps in-frame clones and lacks some. This sample has about 180,000 clones, with about four fifths found just once. The sample comprised peripheral blood. The source of these receptors is a woman older than 75 with active or convalescent COVID-19.

The rearrangement links TRBV20-1 to TRBJ2-1; 11 bases fit TRBD2. V lost 3 bases to trimming and J lost 1 base; unmatched junction nucleotides: 8. Germline V gene lookup returns CDR1 DFQATT and CDR2 SNEGSKA (reference sequence). The length of the CDR3 is 17 residues. The chain's CDR3 is CSASGALAGGSYNEQFF. CDR3 nucleotides: TGCAGTGCTAGTGGGGCTCTAGCGGGAGGATCCTACAATGAGCAGTTCTTC.

This clone was detected only a few times. This sample also contains other DNA sequences that code for the same CDR3. The V and J genes are TRBV5-1 and TRBJ1-2; 7 bases are a match to TRBD1. Germline trimming cut 0 bases from V and 6 bases from J; bases unmatched to any gene: 2. The CDR3 covers 13 residues. Germline V gene lookup returns CDR1 SGHRS and CDR2 YFSETQ. For the CDR3, the DNA is TGCGCCAGCAGCTTGGCCACAGGGGATGGCTACACCTTC. Translated: CASSLATGDGYTF.

V gene TRBV9 combines with J gene TRBJ1-3, with D uncertain. V was pared by 5 bases and J by 4 bases, with 13 bases between. Per the germline V gene, CDR1 is SGDLS and CDR2 is YYNGEE. CDR3 length: 14 amino acids. In DNA, the CDR3 is TGTGCCAGCAGGGAGGGATCGGCCGGAAACACCATATATTTT. This codes for CASREGSAGNTIYF.

This clone was seen more than once but under ten times. The rearrangement joins TRBV9 to TRBJ2-1; D gene ambiguous. The V and J ends lost 0 bases and 8 bases respectively, with 3 bases between them. Germline CDR1 is SGDLS and CDR2 is YYNGEE. This CDR3 has 11 residues. The CDR3 loop is CASSVADEQFF. For the CDR3, the DNA is TGTGCCAGCAGCGTAGCTGATGAGCAGTTCTTC.

The chain links TRBV11-2 to TRBJ2-7, with D maybe TRBD2 (6 bases). Per the germline V gene, CDR1 is SGHAT and CDR2 is FQNNGV. V lost 5 bases, J lost 0 bases, and 17 bases lay in between. This CDR3 has 16 residues. In DNA, the CDR3 is TGTGCCAGCAGCAAAGACGCGGGATCCAGCTCCTACGAGCAGTACTTC. Translated: CASSKDAGSSSYEQYF.

This clone occurred a few times. The V gene is TRBV20-1, the J gene TRBJ2-1; the match to TRBD2 covers 10 bases. J was trimmed by 2 bases and V by 3 bases; bases with no gene match: 13. Per germline, CDR1 DFQATT and CDR2 SNEGSKA (reference sequence). The CDR3 covers 18 residues. Here the CDR3 DNA reads TGCAGTGCTAGTGCGGGACTAGCGATGGAGAGGCCCTACAATGAGCAGTTCTTC. Its translation: CSASAGLAMERPYNEQFF.

The gene calls are TRBV5-6 and TRBJ1-5; 11 bases are shared with TRBD1. The CDR3 consists of 17 residues. Germline trimming cut 3 bases from V and 6 bases from J; bases unmatched to any gene: 11. Germline loops: CDR1 SGHDT, CDR2 YYEEEE. The CDR3 loop reads CASSSKGQGASGQPQHF. CDR3 nucleotides: TGTGCCAGCAGCTCCAAAGGACAGGGGGCATCAGGTCAGCCCCAGCATTTT.

J is TRBJ1-1 and V is TRBV7-3; the D is unclear. This CDR3 is 16 amino acids long. Trimming took 0 bases from V and 1 from J, leaving 12 bases between them. Per germline, CDR1 SGHTA and CDR2 FQGTGA. The DNA of the CDR3 is TGTGCCAGCAGCTTAACGGCCGGGAGCCCGAACACTGAAGCTTTCTTT. Protein: CASSLTAGSPNTEAFF.

The chain couples TRBV25-1 to TRBJ2-1, with 8 bases fitting TRBD2. Germline lookup yields CDR1 MGHDK and CDR2 SYGVNS. V lost 0 bases and J lost 6; bases outside the gene matches: 4. The length of the CDR3 is 15 residues. The CDR3 protein is CASSEYSGISNEQFF. Here the CDR3 DNA reads TGTGCCAGCAGTGAATATAGCGGGATTTCCAATGAGCAGTTCTTC.

This chain joins TRBV28 and TRBJ2-6; possible D gene TRBD2, 6 bases. Germline CDR1 is MDHEN and CDR2 is SYDVKM. V lost 10 bases and J lost 4, with 14 bases in between. This CDR3 contains 14 residues. CDR3 sequence reads: CATGGAAGANVLTF. The CDR3 DNA is TGTGCCACCGGCGGGGCGGCCGGGGCCAACGTCCTGACTTTC.

The gene calls are TRBV19 and TRBJ1-5, with TRBD1 as a possible D gene (6 bases). The CDR3 is 16 residues long. Germline V lookup: CDR1 LNHDA, CDR2 SQIVND (reference sequence). V lost 3 bases and J 0 bases, leaving 12 bases between the germline ends. This chain's CDR3 is CASSIVQGVSNQPQHF. As DNA, the CDR3 is TGTGCCAGTAGTATTGTACAGGGTGTTAGCAATCAGCCCCAGCATTTT.

The chain joins TRBV6-2 or TRBV6-3 to TRBJ1-2; TRBD1 is a possible D gene (6 bases). The CDR3 loop spans 16 amino acids. Germline V gene lookup returns CDR1 MNHEY and CDR2 SVGEGT. Trimming took 2 bases from V and 4 from J, leaving 17 bases between them. The CDR3 here is CASSYPEGGVVYGYTF. The CDR3 nucleotides are TGTGCCAGCAGTTACCCCGAGGGGGGGGTAGTCTATGGCTACACCTTC.

V gene TRBV27 combines with J gene TRBJ2-7; 8 bases match TRBD2. After removal of 0 bases from V and 3 bases from J, the junction contained 4 bases not matched to a gene. Germline CDR1 and CDR2: MNHEY and SMNVEV (reference sequence). This CDR3 spans 15 amino acids. This CDR3 is CASSLSSGSGYEQYF. The DNA for the CDR3 is TGTGCCAGCAGTTTATCGAGCGGGAGCGGCTACGAGCAGTACTTC.

The CDR3 sequence is CASSEGVSSGYTF. Here the CDR3 DNA reads TGTGCCAGCTCAGAGGGGGTCTCGAGTGGCTACACCTTC. This chain uses TRBV7-2 with TRBJ1-2, with D perhaps TRBD1 (6 bases). V was pared by 8 bases and J by 7 bases, with 17 bases between. This CDR3 has 13 residues. CDR1 SGHTA and CDR2 FQGNSA come from the germline V gene.

The chain is built from TRBV18 and TRBJ2-7; 7 bases are a match to TRBD1. The CDR3 consists of 12 residues. V was clipped by 3 bases and J by 6 bases; unmatched bases: 2. In germline, CDR1 is KGHSH, CDR2 LQKENI. The CDR3 DNA reads TGTGCCAGCTCACCGACAGGGATCGAGCAGTACTTC. Translated: CASSPTGIEQYF.